The entry that follows covers one TCR beta chain sequence. These data belong to a study of blood T cell repertoires in COVID-19. This table comes from immunoSEQ multiplex PCR, and its TCRdb copy is limited to in-frame clones, with some not included. The sample yields roughly 350,000 clones, approximately 87% seen once. This CDR3 contains 14 residues. CDR1 and CDR2 from the germline V gene are KGHDR and SFDVKD. With 3 bases removed from V and 7 bases from J, the gap between germline ends came to 12 bases. Sequencing was done on a sample of peripheral blood. The origin of this receptor is a woman aged 50 to 60 with COVID-19, enrolled during active disease. This chain uses TRBV24-1 with TRBJ2-1; TRBD1 is a possible D gene (6 bases). The CDR3 is CATSDRTQGNEQFF. Written as DNA, the CDR3 is TGTGCCACCAGTGATAGGACCCAGGGGAATGAGCAGTTCTTC.